The present TCR beta chain was sequenced within a study of CD8+ T cells in alopecia areata listed by TCRdb under 2018. In the study overall: The study used high-throughput TCRbeta sequencing to examine T cell clonal expansion in alopecia areata, in both the C3H/HeJ mouse model and human patients. Scalp tissue and sorted CD4+ and CD8+ peripheral blood T cells from patchy and totalis/universalis alopecia areata patients and from healthy controls were covered by human TCRbeta sequencing. Scalp clonality was compared across normal scalp (n=4), patchy alopecia areata scalp (n=8), and alopecia totalis/universalis scalp (n=8). RNA was obtained with the PAXgene miRNA kit for fixed scalp, the miRNeasy kit for PBMCs, and the RNeasy kit for mouse skin. Amplification of TCRbeta CDR3 regions was done by immunoSEQ multiplex PCR using 35 Vbeta forward primers and 13 Jbeta reverse primers.

Receptors were amplified or captured by the immunoSEQ multiplex PCR assay. For TCR sequencing, RNA was extracted from every sample and reverse transcribed into cDNA to serve as template. SuperScript III was used for first-strand cDNA synthesis, primed with a 2:1 mix of oligo-dT and random hexamers. Amplification bias was assessed with a synthetic immune receptor repertoire, and residual bias was removed computationally. Concerning the study's data processing: Raw reads were preprocessed for error removal, and CDR3 was defined according to IMGT conventions as running from the conserved cysteine to phenylalanine. To get clonality, Shannon entropy was normalized by log2 of the number of productive unique TCRs and the result was subtracted from 1. Whether each scalp clone was CD4 or CD8 was inferred by checking scalp TCRbeta sequences against the CD4 and CD8 repertoires from sorted blood. TCRdb re-hosts the immuneACCESS table, in-frame sequences only. Its copies lack some clones; in the studies checked, an unresolved V gene accounts for under half of them, and the cause for the rest is not known. That table furnishes V, J and clone size, whereas the DNA furnished D and trimming. The sample table records more than 3,500 clones; 71% of these occur just once. The ten largest account for approximately 6.3% of the sample.

Scalp biopsies and blood samples were obtained from unaffected controls. Scalp biopsies from humans were placed right away in PAXgene tissue containers for fixation. Summary of the overall study and its limitations: TCR sequences shared between patients were less clear than in mice, possibly partly because of HLA diversity in the patient population. Lesional scalp, especially in alopecia totalis/universalis, showed higher clonality and more expanded CD8+ clones than normal scalp, suggesting antigenic drive. Unlike mouse skin, which is dominated by gammadelta T cells, normal human skin has resident alphabeta T cells that are also sequenced, and this complicates analysis of the scalp TCR repertoire.

There are 13 amino acids in the CDR3, from cysteine to phenylalanine inclusive. The CDR3 DNA has 39 bases and is translated from base 1. Between the V and J ends, shortened by 3 bases and 3 bases respectively, the junction contains 9 bases. The germline V gene sets CDR1 to SGHAT and CDR2 to FQNNGV. Note on this clone: Its specific antigen is unknown. The sample holds no much larger clone one base away, and base qualities are not on file.

The sequenced sample was skin. The chain is encoded by TRBV11-2 joined to TRBJ2-7; the D gene is possibly TRBD2, with 6 bases matching. The receptor was isolated from a human donor in good health. The CDR3 reads CASSLTRSYEQYF. The DNA reads as follows: TGTGCCAGCAGCTTGACTAGGAGCTACGAGCAGTACTTC.